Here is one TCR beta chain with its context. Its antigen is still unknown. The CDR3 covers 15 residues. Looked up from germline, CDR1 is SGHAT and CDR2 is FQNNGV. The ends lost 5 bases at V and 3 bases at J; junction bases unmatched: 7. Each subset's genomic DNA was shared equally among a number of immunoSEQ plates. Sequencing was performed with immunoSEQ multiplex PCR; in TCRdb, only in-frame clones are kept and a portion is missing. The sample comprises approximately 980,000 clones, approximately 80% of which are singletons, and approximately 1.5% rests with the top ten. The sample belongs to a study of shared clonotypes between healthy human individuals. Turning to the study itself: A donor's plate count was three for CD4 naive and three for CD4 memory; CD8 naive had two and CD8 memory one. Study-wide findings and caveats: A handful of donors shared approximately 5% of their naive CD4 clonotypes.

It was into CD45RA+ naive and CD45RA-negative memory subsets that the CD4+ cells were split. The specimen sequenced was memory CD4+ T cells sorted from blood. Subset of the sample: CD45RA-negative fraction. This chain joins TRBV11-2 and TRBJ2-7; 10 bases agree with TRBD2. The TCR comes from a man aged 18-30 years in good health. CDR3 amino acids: CASSQTPSGGYEQYF. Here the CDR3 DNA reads TGTGCCAGCAGCCAAACCCCTAGCGGGGGCTACGAGCAGTACTTC.